This is a list of T cell receptor beta chains from one sample in a study of OX40 agonist ivuxolimab in advanced cancers. Method: immunoSEQ multiplex PCR; TCRdb's copy keeps in-frame clones and lacks some. Seen here are about 69,000 clones, about four fifths observed once, and the top ten hold under 3%. The material was CD4+ or CD8+ T cells sorted from blood, obtained in a trial of the OX40 agonist ivuxolimab. Source of these receptors: an adult with an advanced solid tumor such as melanoma, head and neck, liver or kidney cancer. The CDR3 runs from the conserved cysteine through the conserved F or W. Each record gives: V gene, D gene, clone size, J gene, CDR3 protein, CDR3 DNA. A D gene is named only where the DNA matches it firmly. Expanded clones get a size class; other rows say once, few or many, or leave the size out.

TRBV19	.	.	TRBJ1-4	CATSLGITNEKLFF	TGTGCCACGTCCCTGGGGATCACTAATGAAAAACTGTTTTTT
TRBV14	TRBD2	.	TRBJ2-5	CASSLRPGGGKTQYF	TGTGCCAGCAGCCTCCGCCCGGGAGGGGGGAAGACCCAGTACTTC
TRBV7-9	TRBD2	once	TRBJ2-1	CASSPGLAALYNEQFF	TGTGCCAGCAGCCCGGGACTAGCGGCCCTCTACAATGAGCAGTTCTTC
TRBV2	TRBD2	.	TRBJ2-3	CASSELGAGGIDTQYF	TGTGCCAGCAGTGAATTAGGAGCGGGAGGAATAGATACGCAGTATTTT
TRBV7-9	.	.	TRBJ1-5	CASTRGYNQPQHF	TGTGCCAGCACTCGAGGGTACAATCAGCCCCAGCATTTT
TRBV9	.	.	TRBJ2-7	CASIQVTYEQYF	TGTGCCAGCATACAGGTTACCTACGAGCAGTACTTC
TRBV7-9	.	.	TRBJ1-6	CASSPVGQGQSPLHF	TGTGCCAGCAGCCCCGTCGGCCAAGGACAATCACCCCTCCACTTT
TRBV5-1	.	.	TRBJ2-1	CASRLAVGIPLTNEQFF	TGCGCCAGCAGACTGGCCGTGGGGATCCCCCTTACCAATGAGCAGTTCTTC
TRBV2	TRBD2	.	TRBJ2-1	CASSPGLAGAQPFF	TGTGCCAGCAGCCCTGGACTAGCGGGAGCTCAGCCGTTCTTC
TRBV12-5	TRBD1	.	TRBJ1-3	CASGRNRGVSGNTIYF	TGTGCTAGTGGTCGAAACAGGGGAGTTTCTGGAAACACCATATATTTT
TRBV2	TRBD1	.	TRBJ2-7	CASSERTGGREQYF	TGTGCCAGCAGTGAAAGGACAGGGGGTAGAGAGCAGTACTTC
TRBV28	TRBD1	.	TRBJ1-1	CASFRGGMNTEAFF	TGTGCCAGCTTCAGGGGGGGGATGAACACTGAAGCTTTCTTT
TRBV29-1	.	.	TRBJ2-7	CSVPVRTSGEQYF	TGCAGCGTCCCAGTCCGGACCTCAGGGGAGCAGTACTTC
TRBV27	.	once	TRBJ2-6	CASSLGQPPSGANVLTF	TGTGCCAGCAGTTTAGGGCAGCCACCGTCTGGGGCCAACGTCCTGACTTTC
TRBV5-8	TRBD1	.	TRBJ1-1	CASSLIGTGASLVAFF	TGTGCCAGCAGCCTAATAGGGACAGGGGCCAGTCTCGTGGCTTTCTTT
TRBV7-2	.	.	TRBJ1-1	CASSLSGSGNTEAFF	TGTGCCAGCAGCTTATCAGGTTCCGGGAACACTGAAGCTTTCTTT
TRBV4-1	.	few	TRBJ2-3	CASSRDRRDTDTQYF	TGCGCCAGCAGCCGCGACAGGAGGGACACAGATACGCAGTATTTT
TRBV5-1	.	.	TRBJ2-3	CASSLGSGPDTQYF	TGCGCCAGCAGCTTGGGGAGTGGGCCAGATACGCAGTATTTT
TRBV18	.	.	TRBJ1-2	CASSPDWGIEGTNYGYTF	TGTGCCAGCTCACCGGACTGGGGTATCGAGGGTACTAACTATGGCTACACCTTC
TRBV5-4	.	.	TRBJ2-5	CASSKRGNEETQYF	TGTGCCAGCAGCAAACGGGGGAATGAAGAGACCCAGTACTTC
TRBV9	.	.	TRBJ2-3	CASSLPGVGTDTQYF	TGTGCCAGCAGCCTCCCGGGGGTGGGCACAGATACGCAGTATTTT
TRBV9	.	few	TRBJ1-2	CASSVDRDGYTF	TGTGCCAGCAGCGTAGATCGAGATGGCTACACCTTC
TRBV5-1	.	.	TRBJ2-2	CASRRGFTGELFF	TGCGCCAGCAGGCGAGGATTTACCGGGGAGCTGTTTTTT
TRBV7-9	.	.	TRBJ1-1	CASSPQGRLRSTEAFF	TGTGCCAGCAGCCCCCAGGGAAGGCTCAGGAGCACTGAAGCTTTCTTT
TRBV18	.	.	TRBJ2-7	CASSSRGHYEQYF	TGTGCCAGCTCGTCTCGGGGTCACTACGAGCAGTACTTC
TRBV5-1	.	few	TRBJ2-7	CASSQSQGNHEQYF	TGCGCCAGCAGTCAATCCCAAGGGAACCACGAGCAGTACTTC
TRBV5-1	.	.	TRBJ1-1	CASSLELLNTEAFF	TGCGCCAGCAGCTTGGAATTGCTAAACACTGAAGCTTTCTTT
TRBV9	.	.	TRBJ2-2	CASSVRDQNTGELFF	TGTGCCAGCAGCGTCCGGGACCAGAACACCGGGGAGCTGTTTTTT
TRBV5-1	TRBD2	few	TRBJ2-1	CASSLARGRAYNEQFF	TGCGCCAGCAGCTTGGCCCGCGGGAGGGCCTACAATGAGCAGTTCTTC
TRBV6-1	.	.	TRBJ2-5	CASGTPGGTQYF	TGTGCCAGCGGCACCCCTGGTGGGACCCAGTACTTC
TRBV2	TRBD1	.	TRBJ1-4	CASSRGRVEKLFF	TGTGCCAGCAGCAGGGGGCGCGTTGAAAAACTGTTTTTT
TRBV19	.	.	TRBJ1-2	CASSINRPPYGYTF	TGTGCCAGTAGTATAAACAGGCCCCCCTATGGCTACACCTTC
TRBV19	.	.	TRBJ2-3	CASSIAQGKDTQYF	TGTGCCAGTAGTATCGCGCAGGGGAAAGATACGCAGTATTTT
TRBV4-1	.	.	TRBJ2-5	CASSQGGLETQYF	TGCGCCAGCAGCCAAGGCGGCTTAGAGACCCAGTACTTC
TRBV10-3	.	.	TRBJ1-1	CAISVQENTEAFF	TGTGCCATCAGTGTTCAGGAGAACACTGAAGCTTTCTTT
TRBV6-5	TRBD1	.	TRBJ1-1	CASSAGGAGNTEAFF	TGTGCCAGCAGCGCAGGGGGCGCGGGGAACACTGAAGCTTTCTTT
TRBV10-2	.	.	TRBJ2-1	CASSEGPRNEQFF	TGCGCCAGCAGTGAGGGACCTAGAAATGAGCAGTTCTTC
TRBV5-1	TRBD2	.	TRBJ2-5	CASSLAAGGRETQYF	TGCGCCAGCAGCTTGGCGGCGGGAGGTAGAGAGACCCAGTACTTC
TRBV6-5	.	.	TRBJ1-2	CASSRRQAYYGYTF	TGTGCCAGCAGTCGTAGGCAGGCTTACTATGGCTACACCTTC
TRBV6-6	.	.	TRBJ1-2	CASGGNNYGYTF	TGTGCCAGCGGTGGCAATAACTATGGCTACACCTTC
TRBV6-6	.	.	TRBJ2-3	CASSYSGGTDTQYF	TGTGCCAGCAGTTACTCTGGAGGCACAGATACGCAGTATTTT
TRBV6-1	.	once	TRBJ1-1	CASSAQGTEAFF	TGTGCCAGCAGTGCTCAGGGAACTGAAGCTTTCTTT
TRBV10-1	TRBD1	.	TRBJ2-1	CASSGPGQKANEQFF	TGCGCCAGCAGTGGCCCGGGACAGAAAGCCAATGAGCAGTTCTTC
TRBV7-8	.	.	TRBJ2-7	CASSLVVSSYEQYF	TGTGCCAGCAGCTTAGTAGTGAGCTCCTACGAGCAGTACTTC
TRBV11-2	.	.	TRBJ1-5	CASSLDIMDQPQHF	TGTGCCAGCAGCTTAGATATCATGGATCAGCCCCAGCATTTT